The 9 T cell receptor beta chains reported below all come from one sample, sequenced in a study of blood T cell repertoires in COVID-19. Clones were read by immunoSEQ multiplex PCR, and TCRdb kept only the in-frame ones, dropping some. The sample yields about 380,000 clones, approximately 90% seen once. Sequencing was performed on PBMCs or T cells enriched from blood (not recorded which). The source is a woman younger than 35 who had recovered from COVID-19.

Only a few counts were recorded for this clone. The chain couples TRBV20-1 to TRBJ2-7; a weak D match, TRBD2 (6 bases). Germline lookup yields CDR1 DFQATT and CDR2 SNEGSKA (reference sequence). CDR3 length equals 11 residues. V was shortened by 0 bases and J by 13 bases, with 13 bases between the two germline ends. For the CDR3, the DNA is TGCAGTGCTAGAGATCCGCCCGGGACTTACTTC. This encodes CSARDPPGTYF.

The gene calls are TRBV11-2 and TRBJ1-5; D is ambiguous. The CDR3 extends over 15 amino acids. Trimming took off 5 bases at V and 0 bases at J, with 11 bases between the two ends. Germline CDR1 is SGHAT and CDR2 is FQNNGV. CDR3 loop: CASSPDGVSNQPQHF. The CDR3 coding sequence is TGTGCCAGCAGCCCGGACGGGGTTAGCAATCAGCCCCAGCATTTT.

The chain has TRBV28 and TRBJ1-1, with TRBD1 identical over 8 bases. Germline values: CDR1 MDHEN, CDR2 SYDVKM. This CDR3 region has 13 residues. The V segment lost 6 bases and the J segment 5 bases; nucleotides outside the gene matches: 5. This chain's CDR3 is CASSPGDRTEAFF. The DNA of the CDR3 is TGTGCCAGCAGCCCTGGGGACAGGACTGAAGCTTTCTTT.

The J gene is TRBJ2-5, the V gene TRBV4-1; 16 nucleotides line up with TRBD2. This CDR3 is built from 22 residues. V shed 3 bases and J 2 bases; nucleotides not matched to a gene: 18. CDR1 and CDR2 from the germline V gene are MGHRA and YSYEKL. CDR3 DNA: TGCGCCAGCAGCCACCAACTTGGACGCGGGACTAGCGGGGGGGCCTGGCAAGAGACCCAGTACTTC. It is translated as CASSHQLGRGTSGGAWQETQYF.

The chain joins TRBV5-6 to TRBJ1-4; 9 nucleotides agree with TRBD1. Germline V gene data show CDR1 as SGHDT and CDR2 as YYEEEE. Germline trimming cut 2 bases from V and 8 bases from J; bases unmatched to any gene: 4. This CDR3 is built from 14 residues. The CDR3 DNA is TGTGCCAGCAGCTTCGGGACAGGGAGCGAAAAACTGTTTTTT. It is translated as CASSFGTGSEKLFF.

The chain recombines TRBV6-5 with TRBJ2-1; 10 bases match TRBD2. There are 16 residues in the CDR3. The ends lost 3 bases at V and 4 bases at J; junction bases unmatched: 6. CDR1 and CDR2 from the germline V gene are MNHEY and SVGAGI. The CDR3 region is CASSYLSGGGYNEQFF. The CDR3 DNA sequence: TGTGCCAGCAGTTATTTGAGCGGGGGGGGTTACAATGAGCAGTTCTTC.

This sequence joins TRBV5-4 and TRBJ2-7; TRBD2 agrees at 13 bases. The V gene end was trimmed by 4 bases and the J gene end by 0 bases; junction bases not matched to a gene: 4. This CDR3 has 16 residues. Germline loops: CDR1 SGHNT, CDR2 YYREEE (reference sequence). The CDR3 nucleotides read TGTGCCAGCAGCCCGGGACTAGCGGGGAGCTCCTACGAGCAGTACTTC. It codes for CASSPGLAGSSYEQYF.

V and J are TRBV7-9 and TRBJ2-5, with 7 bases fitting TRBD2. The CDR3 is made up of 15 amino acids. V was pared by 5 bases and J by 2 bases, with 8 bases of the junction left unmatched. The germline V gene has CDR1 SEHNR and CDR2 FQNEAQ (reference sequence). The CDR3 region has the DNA TGTGCCAGCAGCCCAATGGGACTACTTCAAGAGACCCAGTACTTC. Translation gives CASSPMGLLQETQYF.

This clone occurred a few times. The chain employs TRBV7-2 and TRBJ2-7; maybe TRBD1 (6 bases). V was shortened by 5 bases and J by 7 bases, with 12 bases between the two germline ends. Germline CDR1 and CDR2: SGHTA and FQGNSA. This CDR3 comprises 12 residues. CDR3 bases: TGTGCCAGCAGCAGCCAGGGGCGGGAGCAGTACTTC. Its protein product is CASSSQGREQYF. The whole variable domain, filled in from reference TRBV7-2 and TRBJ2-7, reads GAGVSQSPSNKVTEKGKDVELRCDPISGHTALYWYRQSLGQGLEFLIYFQGNSAPDKSGLPSDRFSAERTGGSVSTLTIQRTQQEDSAVYLCASSSQGREQYFGPGTRLTVT.